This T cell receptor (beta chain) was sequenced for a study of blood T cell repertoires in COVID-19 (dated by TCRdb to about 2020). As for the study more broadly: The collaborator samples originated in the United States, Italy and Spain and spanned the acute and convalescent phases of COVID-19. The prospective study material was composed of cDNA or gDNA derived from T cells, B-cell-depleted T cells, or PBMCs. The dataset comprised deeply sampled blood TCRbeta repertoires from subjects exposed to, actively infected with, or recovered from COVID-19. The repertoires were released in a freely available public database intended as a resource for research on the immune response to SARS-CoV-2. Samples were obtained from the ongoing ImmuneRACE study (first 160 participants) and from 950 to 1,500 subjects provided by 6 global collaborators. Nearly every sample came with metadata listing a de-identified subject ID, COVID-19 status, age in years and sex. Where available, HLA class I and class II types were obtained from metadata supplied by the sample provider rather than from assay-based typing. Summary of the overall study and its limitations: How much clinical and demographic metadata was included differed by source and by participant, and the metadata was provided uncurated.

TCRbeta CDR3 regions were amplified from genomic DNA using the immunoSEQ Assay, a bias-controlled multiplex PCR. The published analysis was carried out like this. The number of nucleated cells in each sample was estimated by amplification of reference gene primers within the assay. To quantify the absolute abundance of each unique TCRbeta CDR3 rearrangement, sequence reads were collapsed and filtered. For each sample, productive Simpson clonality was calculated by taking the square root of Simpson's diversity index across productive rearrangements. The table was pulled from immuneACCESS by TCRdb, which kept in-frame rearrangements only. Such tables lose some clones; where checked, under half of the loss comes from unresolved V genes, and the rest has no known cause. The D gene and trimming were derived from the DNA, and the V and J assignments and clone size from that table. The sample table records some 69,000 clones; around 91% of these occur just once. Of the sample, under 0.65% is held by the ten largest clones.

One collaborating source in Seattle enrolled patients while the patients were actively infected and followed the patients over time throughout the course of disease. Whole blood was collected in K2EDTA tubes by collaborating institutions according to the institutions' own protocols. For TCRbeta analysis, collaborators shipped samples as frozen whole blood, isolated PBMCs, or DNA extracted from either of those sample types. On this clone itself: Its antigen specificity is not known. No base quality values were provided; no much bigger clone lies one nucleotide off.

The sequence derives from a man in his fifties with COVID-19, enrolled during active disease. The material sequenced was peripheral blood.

The CDR3 in this case is CASSWGREGTEAFF. The nucleotides read TGTGCCAGCAGTTGGGGACGGGAGGGCACTGAAGCTTTCTTT. Rearrangement joined TRBV6-5 to TRBJ1-1; matching of 5 bases hints at TRBD1 as the D gene. CDR1 MNHEY and CDR2 SVGAGI are derived from the germline V gene. Relative to germline, V is 4 bases shorter and J is 4 bases shorter, with 13 bases between their ends. Taken from cysteine to phenylalanine, the CDR3 has 14 residues. Just CDR3 DNA is preserved here, 42 bases in frame from base 1.